A selection of T cell receptor beta chains follows, all from one sample in a study of molecular identifiers for immune sequencing clone quantification. Via MiXCR, TCRdb re-called the PCR reads, giving one row per CDR3 protein. Among approximately 550,000 distinct CDR3 sequences listed, around a fifth were seen once. What was sequenced was naive CD8+ T cells from blood, with Jurkat cell RNA spiked in. The origin of the receptors is a human donor in good health. Some libraries in this study had Jurkat cell RNA spiked in. CDR3s include the opening cysteine and the closing phenylalanine or tryptophan. The D gene is left open where the match is weak. Clone sizes are given selectively: once, few, many, or a class where the clone is expanded.

-,-,TRBJ1-2,TRBV29-1,CSVESDYGYTF,TGCAGCGTTGAAAGTGACTATGGCTACACCTTC
few,-,TRBJ1-5,TRBV12-3/TRBV12-4,CASSSLTKPQHF,TGTGCCAGCAGTTCTCTGACGAAGCCCCAGCATTTT
few,-,TRBJ2-6,TRBV5-1,CASSSASWTESSGANVLTF,TGCGCCAGCAGCTCCGCAAGCTGGACCGAGAGCTCTGGGGCCAACGTCCTGACTTTC
-,TRBD2,TRBJ2-7,TRBV7-9,CASSLAEPSGSDEQYF,TGTGCCAGCAGCTTAGCGGAGCCTAGCGGGTCCGACGAGCAGTACTTC
many,-,TRBJ2-6,TRBV20-1,CSAEKGQPLGVLTF,TGCAGTGCGGAGAAGGGACAACCTTTAGGGGTCCTGACTTTC
many,-,TRBJ1-1,TRBV12-3/TRBV12-4,CASRLGQFDLAFF,TGTGCCAGCAGGCTTGGACAGTTTGATTTAGCTTTCTTT
-,-,TRBJ2-1,TRBV6-2/TRBV6-3,CASSYRDSTFYNEQFF,TGTGCCAGCAGTTACCGGGACTCCACCTTCTACAATGAGCAGTTCTTC
few,TRBD2,TRBJ2-7,TRBV4-3,CASSQETTSGFLSYEQYF,TGCGCCAGCAGCCAAGAAACGACTAGCGGGTTCCTCTCCTACGAGCAGTACTTC
few,TRBD1,TRBJ1-1,TRBV29-1,CSVEIWGQGTEAFF,TGCAGCGTTGAAATTTGGGGACAGGGGACTGAAGCTTTCTTT
-,-,TRBJ2-5,TRBV3-1,CASSQEVWRVNQETQYF,TGTGCCAGCAGCCAAGAAGTTTGGCGGGTGAACCAAGAGACCCAGTACTTC
many,-,TRBJ2-1,TRBV4-1,CASSYPLVPGSSYNEQFF,TGCGCCAGCAGCTACCCTTTGGTGCCCGGAAGCTCCTACAATGAGCAGTTCTTC
-,TRBD1,TRBJ2-5,TRBV2,CASSRHDRGETQYF,TGTGCCAGCAGTCGCCACGACAGGGGGGAGACCCAGTACTTC
few,-,TRBJ2-7,TRBV6-1,CASSVPSSYEQYF,TGTGCCAGCAGTGTCCCGAGCTCCTACGAGCAGTACTTC
-,-,TRBJ2-7,TRBV9,CASSPTGGSSEQYF,TGTGCCAGCAGCCCTACGGGGGGCTCCTCCGAGCAGTACTTC
few,TRBD1,TRBJ2-2,TRBV19,CATRHHRDSSNTGELFF,TGTGCCACCCGACATCACCGGGACAGTTCGAACACCGGGGAGCTGTTTTTT
many,-,TRBJ1-1,TRBV13,CASSLQPTMNTEAFF,TGTGCCAGCAGCCTCCAGCCCACCATGAACACTGAAGCTTTCTTT
many,-,TRBJ1-1,TRBV7-9,CASRSGIYTEAFF,TGTGCCAGCAGGTCAGGGATTTACACTGAAGCTTTCTTT
many,TRBD1,TRBJ2-7,TRBV4-3,CASSQYRDREIEQYF,TGCGCCAGCAGCCAATACCGGGACAGGGAAATCGAGCAGTACTTC
-,-,TRBJ2-5,TRBV4-3,CASSQVDQGEGYQETQYF,TGCGCCAGCAGCCAAGTCGATCAGGGAGAGGGGTACCAAGAGACCCAGTACTTC
few,TRBD2,TRBJ2-7,TRBV5-5,CASSLGGGSGEQYF,TGTGCCAGCAGCTTGGGCGGGGGTTCTGGCGAGCAGTACTTC
many,-,TRBJ1-2,TRBV19,CATQTDYGYTF,TGTGCCACTCAGACAGACTATGGCTACACCTTC
many,-,TRBJ2-7,TRBV10-3,CAISHDSYEQYF,TGTGCCATCAGTCACGACTCCTACGAGCAGTACTTC
-,TRBD1,TRBJ1-1,TRBV3-1,CASSQEGGDRGTEAFF,TGTGCCAGCAGCCAAGAGGGGGGGGACAGGGGAACTGAAGCTTTCTTT
few,-,TRBJ2-3,TRBV27,CASSLSAGLADTQYF,TGTGCCAGCAGTTTATCCGCGGGGCTGGCTGATACGCAGTATTTT
-,-,TRBJ2-7,TRBV20-1,CSARQGRGEQYF,TGCAGTGCGAGACAGGGGCGGGGGGAGCAGTACTTC
many,-,TRBJ2-1,TRBV11-2,CASSSGQITNEQFF,TGTGCCAGCAGCTCAGGGCAAATTACCAATGAGCAGTTCTTC
-,-,TRBJ2-2,TRBV7-6,CASSSGRNTGELFF,TGTGCCAGCAGCTCGGGTCGAAACACCGGGGAGCTGTTTTTT
-,TRBD2,TRBJ2-7,TRBV7-6,CASSLGTSDSYEQYF,TGTGCCAGCAGCTTAGGGACTAGCGACTCCTACGAGCAGTACTTC
-,-,TRBJ2-7,TRBV29-1,CSVETRTYEQYF,TGCAGCGTTGAGACAAGGACTTACGAGCAGTACTTC
many,TRBD1,TRBJ2-1,TRBV13,CASPGQGRNNEQFF,TGTGCCAGTCCGGGACAGGGGCGGAACAATGAGCAGTTCTTC
-,-,TRBJ2-2,TRBV5-3,CASSEPNTRELFF,TGTGCCAGCAGCGAACCGAACACCAGGGAGCTGTTTTTT
few,TRBD2,TRBJ2-4,TRBV20-1,CSASLRGGPLAKNIQYF,TGCAGTGCCTCACTACGGGGGGGCCCCTTAGCCAAAAACATTCAGTACTTC